The entry below describes one TCR beta chain. V dropped 4 bases and J dropped 2 bases, with 17 bases sitting between them. CDR1 is ENHRY and CDR2 is SYGVKD in the germline V gene. The CDR3 consists of 16 residues. Profiling relied on immunoSEQ multiplex PCR, and the TCRdb table lists in-frame clones only, not all of them. This table holds over 55,000 clones, approximately 89% found once. The record originates from a study of control samples from healthy donors and cancer patients. The sequencing input was PBMCs. The source of this sequence is a man between 25 and 39 years old with colorectal cancer. The chain joins TRBV10-3 to TRBJ2-5; D is possibly TRBD1 (5 bases). The CDR3 nucleotides read TGTGCCATCAGTGGTGGGGCACCCCCTACGCAAGAGACCCAGTACTTC. Translating it yields CAISGGAPPTQETQYF.